These 8 T cell receptor beta chains originate from one sample sequenced in a study of cytomegalovirus exposure and HLA in healthy donors. The PCR made use of 60 Vbeta and 13 Jbeta primers. TCRdb keeps only in-frame clones here, not all; method: immunoSEQ multiplex PCR. The sample has over 130,000 clones, roughly 77% seen once. Sequencing was done on a sample of PBMCs. These receptors were taken from a woman under 40 in good health and CMV-seronegative.

This clone was counted a few times. J is TRBJ2-1 and V is TRBV7-9; D remains unclear. Trimming pared 5 bases from V and 15 bases from J, leaving 14 bases between. The CDR3 runs 11 residues. Germline CDR1 SEHNR, CDR2 FQNEAQ (reference sequence). CDR3 DNA: TGTGCCAGCAGCGCTGGGCTCCCCCTGTTCTTC. Protein product: CASSAGLPLFF.

The chain employs TRBV9 and TRBJ2-7; 7 nucleotides match TRBD1. V trimming: 0 bases; J trimming: 5 bases; junction bases outside the gene matches: 11. CDR3 length: 16 amino acids. Per germline, CDR1 SGDLS and CDR2 YYNGEE. The CDR3 sequence is CASSVAPQGEGDEQYF. The CDR3 bases are TGTGCCAGCAGCGTAGCCCCTCAGGGGGAAGGGGACGAGCAGTACTTC.

The V call is TRBV7-3, the J call TRBJ2-5; D not certain. Germline CDR1 SGHTA, CDR2 FQGTGA. V lost 1 base and J 5 bases, leaving 8 bases between the germline ends. The CDR3 runs 13 residues. CDR3 residues: CASSLNAVETQYF. Here the CDR3 DNA reads TGTGCCAGCAGCTTAAACGCGGTGGAGACCCAGTACTTC.

The CDR3 loop reads CASSFKGHQPQHF. CDR3 DNA sequence: TGTGCCAGCAGTTTCAAGGGGCATCAGCCCCAGCATTTT. The chain employs TRBV27 and TRBJ1-5, with TRBD1 as a possible D gene (5 bases). CDR1 is MNHEY, CDR2 SMNVEV, per germline (reference sequence). V lost 3 bases and J lost 5, with 8 bases in between. This CDR3 is built from 13 residues.

This clone was found a few times. The V call is TRBV5-6, the J call TRBJ2-7, with 9 nucleotides matching TRBD1. CDR3 length: 15 residues. The V segment lost 4 bases and the J segment 3 bases; nucleotides outside the gene matches: 8. The V gene's germline CDR1 is SGHDT and CDR2 YYEEEE. The chain's CDR3 is CASSPPTGGFYEQYF. The CDR3 DNA is TGTGCCAGCAGCCCCCCCACAGGGGGCTTCTACGAGCAGTACTTC.

The chain couples TRBV5-1 to TRBJ1-1; D unclear. Between the trimmed V and J ends, which lost 6 bases and 1 base, there was a span of 16 bases. The germline V gene has CDR1 SGHRS and CDR2 YFSETQ. CDR3 length: 15 residues. The CDR3 sequence is CASTLDPAGNTEAFF. As DNA, the CDR3 is TGCGCCAGCACGCTGGACCCGGCGGGGAACACTGAAGCTTTCTTT.

The rearrangement links TRBV28 to TRBJ2-1, with TRBD2 identical over 10 bases. Germline V lookup: CDR1 MDHEN, CDR2 SYDVKM. This CDR3 is built from 16 residues. Here the CDR3 DNA reads TGTGCAGTCCGGGGTAGCGGGAGGTCCTCCTACAATGAGCAGTTCTTC. Translating gives CAVRGSGRSSYNEQFF.

The chain combines TRBV5-4 with TRBJ1-1, with a weak D call TRBD1 (5 bases). CDR1 is SGHNT and CDR2 is YYREEE in the germline V gene (reference sequence). The length of the CDR3 is 16 residues. Deletions cut 4 bases from V and 4 bases from J, with 20 bases between. The CDR3 region has the DNA TGTGCCAGCAGCCCGGGAGCCCGGGGAGGGGTCACTGAAGCTTTCTTT. Translating it yields CASSPGARGGVTEAFF.